This is a list of T cell receptor beta chains from one sample in a study of OX40 agonist ivuxolimab in advanced cancers. The table came from immunoSEQ multiplex PCR; TCRdb's copy has only in-frame clones and leaves some out. The table shows approximately 28,000 clones, with around 82% occurring only once. The sequencing here drew on CD4+ or CD8+ T cells sorted from blood, taken in a trial of the OX40 agonist ivuxolimab. The origin of the receptors is an adult with an advanced solid tumor such as melanoma, head and neck, liver or kidney cancer. The CDR3 runs from the conserved cysteine through the conserved F or W. The D gene is left open where the match is weak. Clone sizes are given selectively: once, few, many, or a class where the clone is expanded.

v_call	clone_size	d_call	j_call	cdr3_aa	cdr3_nt
TRBV9	few	NA	TRBJ2-7	CASSVGQETYEQYF	TGTGCCAGCAGCGTAGGACAGGAAACCTACGAGCAGTACTTC
TRBV13	few	NA	TRBJ2-2	CASSLGGGVNTGELFF	TGTGCCAGCAGCTTAGGTGGGGGTGTCAACACCGGGGAGCTGTTTTTT
TRBV4-1	NA	TRBD2	TRBJ2-7	CASSQEATSREQYF	TGCGCCAGCAGCCAAGAGGCGACTAGCCGCGAGCAGTACTTC
TRBV7-9	NA	NA	TRBJ2-7	CASALGAYEQYF	TGTGCCAGCGCCCTTGGAGCCTACGAGCAGTACTTC
TRBV29-1	NA	NA	TRBJ2-7	CSVEWTDSYEQYF	TGCAGCGTTGAATGGACAGACTCCTACGAGCAGTACTTC
TRBV18	NA	NA	TRBJ1-5	CASSPPGREGNQPQHF	TGTGCCAGCTCACCACCGGGACGGGAGGGCAATCAGCCCCAGCATTTT
TRBV10-3	NA	TRBD1	TRBJ1-1	CAISESLTGGTEAFF	TGTGCCATCAGTGAGTCCCTGACAGGGGGCACTGAAGCTTTCTTT
TRBV11-2	NA	TRBD1	TRBJ1-3	CASLQGNTIYF	TGTGCCAGCCTACAGGGGAACACCATATATTTT
TRBV6-5	once	NA	TRBJ2-2	CASRAPNTGELFF	TGTGCCAGCAGGGCCCCGAACACCGGGGAGCTGTTTTTT
TRBV7-9	NA	TRBD1	TRBJ1-2	CASSTGGGGYTF	TGTGCCAGCAGTACAGGGGGCGGAGGCTACACCTTC
TRBV29-1	NA	NA	TRBJ1-2	CSVSAGYGYTF	TGCAGCGTTTCGGCTGGCTATGGCTACACCTTC
TRBV9	NA	NA	TRBJ1-1	CASSRAGTEAFF	TGTGCCAGCAGCCGGGCGGGCACTGAAGCTTTCTTT
TRBV19	NA	NA	TRBJ2-2	CASFQNTGELFF	TGTGCCTCCTTCCAGAACACCGGGGAGCTGTTTTTT
TRBV9	NA	NA	TRBJ2-7	CASSVGGQNYEQYF	TGTGCCAGCAGCGTAGGTGGGCAGAACTACGAGCAGTACTTC
TRBV28	NA	NA	TRBJ2-3	CASSYRGLAGEGTDTQYF	TGTGCCAGCAGTTACAGGGGGCTAGCGGGAGAGGGCACAGATACGCAGTATTTT
TRBV28	few	TRBD1	TRBJ2-7	CASSSSQIGTGLYEQYF	TGTGCCAGCAGTTCCTCGCAGATCGGGACAGGCCTGTACGAGCAGTACTTC
TRBV20-1	NA	NA	TRBJ1-2	CSGDRNYGYTF	TGCAGTGGGGACCGAAACTATGGCTACACCTTC
TRBV6-1	NA	NA	TRBJ2-7	CASSQGFYEQYF	TGTGCCAGCTCTCAGGGCTTCTACGAGCAGTACTTC
TRBV4-2	NA	NA	TRBJ1-3	CASSQEGTPTGNTIYF	TGTGCCAGCAGCCAAGAGGGTACACCGACTGGAAACACCATATATTTT
TRBV10-3	NA	TRBD1	TRBJ1-2	CAISVKDRVVDGYTF	TGTGCCATCAGTGTCAAAGACAGGGTGGTCGATGGCTACACCTTC
TRBV9	NA	NA	TRBJ1-3	CASSVREDSGNTIYF	TGTGCCAGCAGCGTACGGGAAGACTCTGGAAACACCATATATTTT
TRBV7-8	NA	NA	TRBJ1-2	CASSWGLLQTPNYGYTF	TGTGCCAGCAGCTGGGGGTTGTTACAGACGCCTAACTATGGCTACACCTTC
TRBV5-4	NA	NA	TRBJ2-7	CASSLRSSYEQYF	TGTGCCAGCAGCTTGCGGAGCTCCTACGAGCAGTACTTC
TRBV7-6	NA	NA	TRBJ1-2	CASSLDPGTGYNYGYTF	TGTGCCAGCAGCTTAGACCCTGGGACCGGGTATAACTATGGCTACACCTTC
TRBV27	NA	NA	TRBJ1-1	CASSLGTDNEAFF	TGTGCCAGCAGCCTGGGGACCGATAATGAAGCTTTCTTT
TRBV5-6	NA	NA	TRBJ1-5	CASSEGGGGQPQHF	TGTGCCAGCAGCGAAGGAGGGGGAGGACAGCCCCAGCATTTT
TRBV2	NA	NA	TRBJ1-1	CASSDTRGTEAFF	TGTGCCAGCAGTGACACTAGAGGGACTGAAGCTTTCTTT
TRBV5-5	few	NA	TRBJ1-6	CASSSLVGSYNSPLHF	TGTGCCAGCAGCTCACTAGTTGGGTCCTATAATTCACCCCTCCACTTT